This is a list of T cell receptor beta chains from one sample in a study of patients and donors after allogeneic stem cell transplantation. TCRdb re-analysed the RT-PCR reads in MiXCR, keeping a single row per CDR3 protein. The sample shows about 100,000 distinct CDR3 sequences, 35% of them seen only once. Sequenced sample: blood, either unsorted or a sorted T cell fraction (not recorded which). These TCRs come from a human donor who was either an allogeneic HSCT recipient or a stem cell or donor lymphocyte infusion donor (not recorded which). It is not recorded whose cells these are; they may come from a transplant donor. Each CDR3 is given with its conserved first and last residue. The D gene is left open where the match is weak. Size values are once, few and many counts, or a class for expanded clones, and some rows have none.

V: TRBV10-3
J: TRBJ1-6
D: .
size: few
DNA: TGTGCCATCGCGCGGGAGGGGACTTCACCCCTCCACTTT
CDR3: CAIAREGTSPLHF

V: TRBV14
J: TRBJ1-1
D: .
size: few
DNA: TGTGCCAGCAGCCCCCCATGGGGCAGCATGAACACTGAAGCTTTCTTT
CDR3: CASSPPWGSMNTEAFF

V: TRBV12-3/TRBV12-4
J: TRBJ2-2
D: .
size: .
DNA: TGTGCCAGCAGACCCCGGCACAGAGACACCGGGGAGCTGTTTTTT
CDR3: CASRPRHRDTGELFF

V: TRBV2
J: TRBJ1-3
D: .
size: .
DNA: TGTGCCAGCAGAGCAGGGAGCTCTGGAAACACCATATATTTT
CDR3: CASRAGSSGNTIYF

V: TRBV6-5
J: TRBJ2-3
D: TRBD1
size: .
DNA: TGTGCCAGCACCCGGACAGGGCGGAGCACAGATACGCAGTATTTT
CDR3: CASTRTGRSTDTQYF

V: TRBV28
J: TRBJ1-5
D: TRBD1
size: .
DNA: TGTGCCAGCAGTCAAGGGGACAGGGGGGGAAATCAGCCCCAGCATTTT
CDR3: CASSQGDRGGNQPQHF

V: TRBV5-1
J: TRBJ2-1
D: .
size: .
DNA: TGCGCCAGCAGCTTGGATAGCGGATACAATGAGCAGTTCTTC
CDR3: CASSLDSGYNEQFF

V: TRBV25-1
J: TRBJ2-3
D: .
size: few
DNA: TGTGCCAGCAAGCGGACTAGCACAGATACGCAGTATTTT
CDR3: CASKRTSTDTQYF

V: TRBV20-1
J: TRBJ2-5
D: TRBD2
size: .
DNA: TGCAGTGCTAGAGGGACTAGAAAAGAGACCCAGTACTTC
CDR3: CSARGTRKETQYF

V: TRBV4-3
J: TRBJ2-6
D: .
size: .
DNA: TGCGCCAGCAGCCAGGACCTCTCTGGGGCCAACGTCCTGACTTTC
CDR3: CASSQDLSGANVLTF

V: TRBV28
J: TRBJ1-4
D: .
size: few
DNA: TGTGCCAGCTTTCCACAGGGAAGTCATGAAAAACTGTTTTTT
CDR3: CASFPQGSHEKLFF

V: TRBV5-1
J: TRBJ2-7
D: TRBD2
size: .
DNA: TGCGCCAGCAGCAGTAGCGGGAGACCCTACGAGCAGTACTTC
CDR3: CASSSSGRPYEQYF

V: TRBV29-1
J: TRBJ1-1
D: .
size: .
DNA: TGCAGCGTGCCTTCAAGGGGCTTGAACACTGAAGCTTTCTTT
CDR3: CSVPSRGLNTEAFF

V: TRBV10-3
J: TRBJ2-1
D: TRBD2
size: few
DNA: TGTGCCGTTAGCGGAAGCGGGAGTTATAAGGATGAGCAGTTCTTC
CDR3: CAVSGSGSYKDEQFF

V: TRBV30
J: TRBJ1-2
D: .
size: .
DNA: TGTGCCTGGAGTACCGGGGAATATGGCTACACCTTC
CDR3: CAWSTGEYGYTF

V: TRBV6-5
J: TRBJ1-2
D: .
size: .
DNA: TGTGCCAGCAGTACCGGACCCTTCGGGGCCTATGGCTACACCTTC
CDR3: CASSTGPFGAYGYTF

V: TRBV5-4
J: TRBJ2-5
D: .
size: .
DNA: TGTGCCAGCAGCTTGAGTCTAGCGAAACAAGAGACCCAGTACTTC
CDR3: CASSLSLAKQETQYF

V: TRBV28
J: TRBJ2-7
D: TRBD2
size: once
DNA: TGTGCCAGTAGTTTAAACATAAGGTCTAGCGGGAGGCCATCCTACGAGCAGTACTTC
CDR3: CASSLNIRSSGRPSYEQYF

V: TRBV18
J: TRBJ2-5
D: .
size: few
DNA: TGTGCCAGCACTGGTATACGCTCGGAGACCCAGTACTTC
CDR3: CASTGIRSETQYF

V: TRBV24-1
J: TRBJ2-2
D: .
size: .
DNA: TGTGCCACCAGACACCCGAACACCGGGGAGCTGTTTTTT
CDR3: CATRHPNTGELFF

V: TRBV29-1
J: TRBJ1-1
D: .
size: few
DNA: TGCAGCGTTGGGGGGGCCTTCAACACTGAAGCTTTCTTT
CDR3: CSVGGAFNTEAFF

V: TRBV27
J: TRBJ1-2
D: .
size: .
DNA: TGTGCCAGCAGTTTATTAGGGACCGAACTGGGCTACACCTTC
CDR3: CASSLLGTELGYTF

V: TRBV12-3/TRBV12-4
J: TRBJ2-1
D: TRBD1
size: .
DNA: TGTGCCAGCAGTTTAGTGTACAACAGGGGGCCTATGGATGAGCAGTTCTTC
CDR3: CASSLVYNRGPMDEQFF

V: TRBV28
J: TRBJ1-1
D: TRBD1
size: few
DNA: TGTGCCAGCAGTTCACCCCGGACAGGTGAAGCTTTCTTT
CDR3: CASSSPRTGEAFF

V: TRBV20-1
J: TRBJ2-3
D: TRBD2
size: few
DNA: TGCAGTGCTAGCCCGCCGGGGGGGGTTTCGACTACGCAGTATTTT
CDR3: CSASPPGGVSTTQYF

V: TRBV29-1
J: TRBJ1-2
D: TRBD1
size: many
DNA: TGCAGCGTTGAAAAGGGGGCAAGGGGCTACACCTTC
CDR3: CSVEKGARGYTF

V: TRBV6-5
J: TRBJ2-1
D: .
size: few
DNA: TGTGCCAGCAGGACCCCGGGACATCTGCAAAATGAGCAGTTCTTC
CDR3: CASRTPGHLQNEQFF

V: TRBV12-3/TRBV12-4
J: TRBJ2-5
D: TRBD1
size: .
DNA: TGTGCCAGCAGTTTTGGGGACAGGAGGGGGCAAGAGACCCAGTACTTC
CDR3: CASSFGDRRGQETQYF

V: TRBV5-1
J: TRBJ2-2
D: TRBD2
size: few
DNA: TGCGCCAGCAGCTTCAGCGGGGGACACACCGGGGAGCTGTTTTTT
CDR3: CASSFSGGHTGELFF

V: TRBV19
J: TRBJ1-5
D: .
size: .
DNA: TGTGCCAGTAGTATCCCGTCATTGGGGTCTCAGCCCCAGCATTTT
CDR3: CASSIPSLGSQPQHF

V: TRBV10-3
J: TRBJ1-1
D: .
size: .
DNA: TGTGCCATCAGTGAGAGGGACAAGAACACTGAAGCTTTCTTT
CDR3: CAISERDKNTEAFF

V: TRBV2
J: TRBJ1-1
D: .
size: few
DNA: TGTGCCAGCAGTGTCAGGAACACTGAAGCTTTCTTT
CDR3: CASSVRNTEAFF

V: TRBV11-2
J: TRBJ1-2
D: TRBD1
size: .
DNA: TGTGCCAGCAGCCCGGGACAGTTCCTCTATGGCTACACCTTC
CDR3: CASSPGQFLYGYTF

V: TRBV7-9
J: TRBJ2-1
D: TRBD2
size: .
DNA: TGTGCCAGCAGCCTACACACTAGACTAGCGGGGGGTGATGAGCAGTTCTTC
CDR3: CASSLHTRLAGGDEQFF

V: TRBV2
J: TRBJ2-2
D: .
size: few
DNA: TGTGCCAGCAGGGACCGGACGGGGAACACCGGGGAGCTGTTTTTT
CDR3: CASRDRTGNTGELFF

V: TRBV20-1
J: TRBJ1-2
D: TRBD1
size: .
DNA: TGCAGTGCTAGTGACAGGGGAACTAACTATGGCTACACCTTC
CDR3: CSASDRGTNYGYTF

V: TRBV7-6
J: TRBJ2-7
D: .
size: .
DNA: TGTGCCAGCAGCTTACGGCGGGACGCCTACGAGCAGTACTTC
CDR3: CASSLRRDAYEQYF

V: TRBV6-5
J: TRBJ1-2
D: TRBD1
size: few
DNA: TGTGCCAGCAGTTATTCGGGACAGGCTACTAACTATGGCTACACCTTC
CDR3: CASSYSGQATNYGYTF

V: TRBV9
J: TRBJ1-1
D: .
size: .
DNA: TGTGCCAGCAGCGTCGCCCCTGATTTGAACACTGAAGCTTTCTTT
CDR3: CASSVAPDLNTEAFF

V: TRBV7-8
J: TRBJ1-1
D: .
size: few
DNA: TGTGCCAGCAGACCCGTAGGGAACACTGAAGCTTTCTTT
CDR3: CASRPVGNTEAFF